The 5 T cell receptor beta chains below were found in one sample sequenced in a study of blood T cell repertoires in COVID-19. Profiling relied on immunoSEQ multiplex PCR, and the TCRdb table lists in-frame clones only, not all of them. The sample yields about 160,000 clones, 70% to 80% seen once. Sequencing was carried out using peripheral blood. All receptors derive from a woman between 55 and 75 years old with COVID-19, enrolled during active disease.

The chain couples TRBV9 to TRBJ1-2; 8 bases are shared with TRBD1. This CDR3 has 14 amino acids. V lost 4 bases to trimming and J lost 4 bases; unmatched junction nucleotides: 6. Germline V CDR1 and CDR2: SGDLS, YYNGEE. CDR3 residues: CASSSRTGSYGYTF. The CDR3 DNA sequence: TGTGCCAGCAGCTCCCGGACAGGGAGCTATGGCTACACCTTC.

CDR3 DNA: TGTGCCAGTAGCCTGGACAGACTCTATGGCTACACCTTC. Protein sequence: CASSLDRLYGYTF. This rearrangement joins TRBV19 to TRBJ1-2; the D gene is possibly TRBD1 (6 bases). The CDR3 runs to 13 residues. Germline values: CDR1 LNHDA, CDR2 SQIVND (reference sequence). With 6 bases removed from V and 4 bases from J, the gap between germline ends came to 12 bases.

V is TRBV11-1 and J is TRBJ2-2; TRBD1 is a possible D gene (6 bases). Germline lookup yields CDR1 SGHAT and CDR2 FQDESV (reference sequence). Trimming shortened V by 4 bases and J by 7 bases, and 10 bases separated the two germline ends. This CDR3 contains 13 residues. This chain's CDR3 is CASSSWTVGELFF. DNA of the CDR3: TGTGCCAGCAGCTCCTGGACAGTCGGGGAGCTGTTTTTT.

The chain has TRBV27 and TRBJ1-1; weak D call: TRBD1 (5 bases). Germline V CDR1 and CDR2: MNHEY, SMNVEV (reference sequence). The CDR3 consists of 17 residues. Trimming removed 3 bases from V and 0 bases from J, with 17 bases in between. DNA for the CDR3: TGTGCCAGCAGTTTGGGTGCGGGGGAATCCATGAACACTGAAGCTTTCTTT. It specifies CASSLGAGESMNTEAFF.

The V gene is TRBV6-6, the J gene TRBJ1-1, with TRBD1 identical over 8 bases. V lost 2 bases, J lost 4 bases, and 9 bases stayed unmatched. This CDR3 is built from 16 residues. CDR1 and CDR2 from the germline V gene are MNHNY and SVGAGI (reference sequence). Written as DNA, the CDR3 is TGTGCCAGCAGTTACGCGGGACAGGCGACATTCACTGAAGCTTTCTTT. This encodes CASSYAGQATFTEAFF.